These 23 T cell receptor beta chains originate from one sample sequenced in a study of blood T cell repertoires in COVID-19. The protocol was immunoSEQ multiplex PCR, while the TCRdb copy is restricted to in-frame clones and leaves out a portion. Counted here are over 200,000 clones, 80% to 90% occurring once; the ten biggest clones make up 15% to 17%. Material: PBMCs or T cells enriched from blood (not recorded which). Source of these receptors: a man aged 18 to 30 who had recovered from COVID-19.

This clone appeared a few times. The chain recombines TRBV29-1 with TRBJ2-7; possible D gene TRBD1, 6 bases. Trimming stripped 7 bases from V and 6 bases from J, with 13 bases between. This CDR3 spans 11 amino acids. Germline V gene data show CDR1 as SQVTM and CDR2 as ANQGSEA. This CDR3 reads CSAQGQVEQYF. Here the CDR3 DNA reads TGCAGCGCTCAGGGGCAGGTCGAGCAGTACTTC.

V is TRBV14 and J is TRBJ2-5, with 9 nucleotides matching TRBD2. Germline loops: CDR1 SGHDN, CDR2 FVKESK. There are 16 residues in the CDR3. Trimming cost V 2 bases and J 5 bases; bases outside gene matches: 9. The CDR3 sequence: CASSQLAGVRGETQYF. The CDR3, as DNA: TGTGCCAGCAGCCAATTAGCGGGAGTAAGGGGCGAGACCCAGTACTTC. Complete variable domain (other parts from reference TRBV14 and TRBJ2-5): EAGVTQFPSHSVIEKGQTVTLRCDPISGHDNLYWYRRVMGKEIKFLLHFVKESKQDESGMPNNRFLAERTGGTYSTLKVQPAELEDSGVYFCASSQLAGVRGETQYFGPGTRLLVL.

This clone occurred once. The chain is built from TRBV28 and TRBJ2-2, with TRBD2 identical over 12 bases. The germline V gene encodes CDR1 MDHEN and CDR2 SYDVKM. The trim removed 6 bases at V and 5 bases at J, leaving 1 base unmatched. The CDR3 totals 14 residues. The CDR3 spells CASRLAGGTGELFF. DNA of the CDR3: TGTGCCAGCAGACTAGCGGGAGGAACCGGGGAGCTGTTTTTT. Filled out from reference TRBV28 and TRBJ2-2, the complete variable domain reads DVKVTQSSRYLVKRTGEKVFLECVQDMDHENMFWYRQDPGLGLRLIYFSYDVKMKEKGDIPEGYSVSREKKERFSLILESASTNQTSMYLCASRLAGGTGELFFGEGSRLTVL.

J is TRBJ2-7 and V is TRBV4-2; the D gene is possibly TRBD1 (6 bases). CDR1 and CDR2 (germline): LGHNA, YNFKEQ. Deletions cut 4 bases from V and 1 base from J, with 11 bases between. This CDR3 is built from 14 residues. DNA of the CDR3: TGTGCCAGCAGCCCCCCCGGACAGTCCTACGAGCAGTACTTC. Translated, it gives CASSPPGQSYEQYF.

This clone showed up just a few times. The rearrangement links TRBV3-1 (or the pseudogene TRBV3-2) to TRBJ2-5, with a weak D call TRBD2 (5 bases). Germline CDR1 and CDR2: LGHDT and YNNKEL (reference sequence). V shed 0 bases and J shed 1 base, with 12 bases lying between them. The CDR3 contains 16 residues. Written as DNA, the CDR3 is TGTGCCAGCAGCCAAGACCCGAGCGGTTTCCAAGAGACCCAGTACTTC. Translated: CASSQDPSGFQETQYF.

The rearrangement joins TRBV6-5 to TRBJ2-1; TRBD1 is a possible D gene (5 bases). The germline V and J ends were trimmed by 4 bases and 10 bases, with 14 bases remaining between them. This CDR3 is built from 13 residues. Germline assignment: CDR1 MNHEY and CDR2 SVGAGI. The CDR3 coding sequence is TGTGCCAGCAGTTTAGGGCTCCCAGGGGAGCAGTTCTTC. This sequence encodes CASSLGLPGEQFF.

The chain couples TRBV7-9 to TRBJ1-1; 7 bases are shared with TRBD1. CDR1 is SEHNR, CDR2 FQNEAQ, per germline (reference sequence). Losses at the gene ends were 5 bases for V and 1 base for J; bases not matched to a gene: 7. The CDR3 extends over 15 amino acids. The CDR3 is CASSLRQGKNTEAFF. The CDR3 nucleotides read TGTGCCAGCAGCCTACGACAGGGTAAGAACACTGAAGCTTTCTTT. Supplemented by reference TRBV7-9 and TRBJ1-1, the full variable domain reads DTGVSQNPRHKITKRGQNVTFRCDPISEHNRLYWYRQTLGQGPEFLTYFQNEAQLEKSRLLSDRFSAERPKGSFSTLEIQRTEQGDSAMYLCASSLRQGKNTEAFFGQGTRLTVV.

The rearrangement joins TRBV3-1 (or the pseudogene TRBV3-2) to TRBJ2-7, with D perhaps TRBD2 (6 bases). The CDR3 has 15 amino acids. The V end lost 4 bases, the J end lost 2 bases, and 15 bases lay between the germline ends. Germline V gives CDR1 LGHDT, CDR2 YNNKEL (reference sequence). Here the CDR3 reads CASSPTGTGTYEQYF. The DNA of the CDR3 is TGTGCCAGCAGCCCGACCGGGACTGGAACCTACGAGCAGTACTTC.

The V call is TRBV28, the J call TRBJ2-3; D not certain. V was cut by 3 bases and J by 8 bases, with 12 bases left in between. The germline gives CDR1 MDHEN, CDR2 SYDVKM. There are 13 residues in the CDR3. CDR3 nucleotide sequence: TGTGCCAGCAGTTTTTCAGGCGAAGGTACGCAGTATTTT. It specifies CASSFSGEGTQYF.

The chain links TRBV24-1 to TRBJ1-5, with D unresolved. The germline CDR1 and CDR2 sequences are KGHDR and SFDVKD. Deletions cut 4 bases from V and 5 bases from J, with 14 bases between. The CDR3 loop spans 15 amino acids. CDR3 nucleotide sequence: TGTGCCACCAGTGACTCCTCTGGGCCCCATCAGCCCCAGCATTTT. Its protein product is CATSDSSGPHQPQHF.

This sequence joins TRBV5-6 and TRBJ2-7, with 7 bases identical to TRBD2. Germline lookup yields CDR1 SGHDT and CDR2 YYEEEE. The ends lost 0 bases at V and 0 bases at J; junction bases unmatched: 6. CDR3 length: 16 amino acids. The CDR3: CASSLALGTNSYEQYF. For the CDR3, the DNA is TGTGCCAGCAGCTTGGCGCTGGGGACTAACTCCTACGAGCAGTACTTC.

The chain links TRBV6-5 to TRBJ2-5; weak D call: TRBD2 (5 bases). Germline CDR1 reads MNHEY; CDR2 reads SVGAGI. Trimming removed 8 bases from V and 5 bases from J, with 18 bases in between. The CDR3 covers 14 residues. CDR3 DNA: TGTGCCAGCGGCGGCGGTCCTTCGGGGGAGACCCAGTACTTC. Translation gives CASGGGPSGETQYF.

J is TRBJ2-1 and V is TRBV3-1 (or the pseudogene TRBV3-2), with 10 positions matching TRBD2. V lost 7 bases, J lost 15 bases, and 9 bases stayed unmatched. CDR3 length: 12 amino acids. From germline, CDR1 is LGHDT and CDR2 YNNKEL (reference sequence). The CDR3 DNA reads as TGTGCCAGCACTAGCGGGGGAGGCCTCGTGTTCTTC. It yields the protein CASTSGGGLVFF.

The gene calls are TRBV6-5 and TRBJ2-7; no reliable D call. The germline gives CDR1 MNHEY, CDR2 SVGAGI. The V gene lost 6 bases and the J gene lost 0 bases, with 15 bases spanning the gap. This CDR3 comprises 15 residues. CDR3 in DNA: TGTGCCAGCAGGACTCGGAGCCACGGCTCCTACGAGCAGTACTTC. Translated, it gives CASRTRSHGSYEQYF.

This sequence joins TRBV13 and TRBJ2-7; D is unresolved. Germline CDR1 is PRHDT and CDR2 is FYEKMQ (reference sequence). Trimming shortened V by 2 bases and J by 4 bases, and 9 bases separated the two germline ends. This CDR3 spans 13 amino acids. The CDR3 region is CASSLSPLYEQYF. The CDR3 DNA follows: TGTGCCAGCAGCTTATCCCCCTTGTACGAGCAGTACTTC.

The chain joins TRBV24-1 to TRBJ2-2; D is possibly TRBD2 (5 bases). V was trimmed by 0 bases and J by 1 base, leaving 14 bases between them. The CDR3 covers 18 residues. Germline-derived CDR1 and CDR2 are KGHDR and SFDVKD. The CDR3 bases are TGTGCCACCAGTGATTTGGATAGGGAGAGCGGGAACACCGGGGAGCTGTTTTTT. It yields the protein CATSDLDRESGNTGELFF.

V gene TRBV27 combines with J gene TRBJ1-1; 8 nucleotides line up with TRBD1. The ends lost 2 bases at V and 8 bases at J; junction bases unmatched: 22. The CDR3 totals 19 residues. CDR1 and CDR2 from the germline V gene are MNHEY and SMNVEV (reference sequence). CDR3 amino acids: CASSLNRATGGLHGSEAFF. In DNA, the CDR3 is TGTGCCAGCAGTTTAAATCGCGCCACAGGGGGGCTTCATGGTTCAGAAGCTTTCTTT.

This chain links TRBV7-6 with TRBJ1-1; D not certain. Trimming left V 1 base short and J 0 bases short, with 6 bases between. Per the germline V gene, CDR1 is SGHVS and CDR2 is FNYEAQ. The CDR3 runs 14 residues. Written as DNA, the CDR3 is TGTGCCAGCAGCTTAGGTGGCATGAACACTGAAGCTTTCTTT. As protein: CASSLGGMNTEAFF.

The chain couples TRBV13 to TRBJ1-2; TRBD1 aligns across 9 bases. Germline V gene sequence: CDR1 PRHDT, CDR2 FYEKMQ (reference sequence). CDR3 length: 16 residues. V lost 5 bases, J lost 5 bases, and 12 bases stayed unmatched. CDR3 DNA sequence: TGTGCCAGCAGCCTGTTCTACCGGGACAGGGTATATGGCTACACCTTC. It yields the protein CASSLFYRDRVYGYTF.

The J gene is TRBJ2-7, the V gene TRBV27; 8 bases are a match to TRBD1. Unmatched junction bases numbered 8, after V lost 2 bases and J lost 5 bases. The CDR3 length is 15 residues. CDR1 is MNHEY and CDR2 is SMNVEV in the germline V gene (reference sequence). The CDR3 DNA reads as TGTGCCAGCAGTTTAAGCAGGGGGCATCTCGACGAGCAGTACTTC. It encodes CASSLSRGHLDEQYF.

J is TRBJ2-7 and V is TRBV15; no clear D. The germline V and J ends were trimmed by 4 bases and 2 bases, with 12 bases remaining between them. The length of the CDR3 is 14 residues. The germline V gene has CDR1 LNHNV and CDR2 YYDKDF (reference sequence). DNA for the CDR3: TGTGCCACCAGCATATCAGGTAGTGCCTACGAGCAGTACTTC. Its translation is CATSISGSAYEQYF.

The CDR3 region is CAWARQGTGELFF. Written as DNA, the CDR3 is TGTGCCTGGGCTAGACAGGGGACCGGGGAGCTGTTTTTT. This rearrangement joins TRBV30 to TRBJ2-2; 8 bases agree with TRBD1. Per germline, CDR1 GTSNPN and CDR2 SVGIG (reference sequence). The CDR3 loop spans 13 amino acids. The V segment lost 5 bases and the J segment 5 bases; nucleotides outside the gene matches: 4. The complete variable domain, with remaining parts taken from reference TRBV30 and TRBJ2-2, reads SQTIHQWPATLVQPVGSPLSLECTVEGTSNPNLYWYRQAAGRGLQLLFYSVGIGQISSEVPQNLSASRPQDRQFILSSKKLLLSDSGFYLCAWARQGTGELFFGEGSRLTVL.

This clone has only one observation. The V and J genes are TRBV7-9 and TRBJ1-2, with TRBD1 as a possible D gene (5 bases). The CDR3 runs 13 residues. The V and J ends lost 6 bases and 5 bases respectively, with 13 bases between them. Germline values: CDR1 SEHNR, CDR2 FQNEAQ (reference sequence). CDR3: CASSTGGLYGYTF. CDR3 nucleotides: TGTGCCAGCAGTACCGGGGGATTGTATGGCTACACCTTC.